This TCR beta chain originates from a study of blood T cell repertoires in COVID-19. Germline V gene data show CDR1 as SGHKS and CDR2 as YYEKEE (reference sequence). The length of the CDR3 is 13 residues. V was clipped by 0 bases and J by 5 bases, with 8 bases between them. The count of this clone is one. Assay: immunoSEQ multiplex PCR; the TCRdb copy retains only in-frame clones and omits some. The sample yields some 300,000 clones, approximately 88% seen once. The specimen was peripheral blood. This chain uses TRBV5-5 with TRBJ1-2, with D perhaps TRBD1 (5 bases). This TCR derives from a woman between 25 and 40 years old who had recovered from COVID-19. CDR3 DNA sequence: TGTGCCAGCAGCTTGGCCCAGGGTTATGGCTACACCTTC. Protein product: CASSLAQGYGYTF.